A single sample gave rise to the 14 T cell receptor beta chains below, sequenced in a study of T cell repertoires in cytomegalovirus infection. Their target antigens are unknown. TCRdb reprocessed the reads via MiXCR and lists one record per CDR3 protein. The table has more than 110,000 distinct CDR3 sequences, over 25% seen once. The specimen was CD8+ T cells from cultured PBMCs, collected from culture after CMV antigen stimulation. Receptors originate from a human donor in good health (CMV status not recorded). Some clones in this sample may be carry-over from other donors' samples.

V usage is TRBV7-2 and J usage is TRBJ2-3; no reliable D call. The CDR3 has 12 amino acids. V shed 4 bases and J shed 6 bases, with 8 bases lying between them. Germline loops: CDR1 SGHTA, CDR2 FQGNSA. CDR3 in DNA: TGTGCCAGCAGCTACGGACCTGATACGCAGTATTTT. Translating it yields CASSYGPDTQYF.

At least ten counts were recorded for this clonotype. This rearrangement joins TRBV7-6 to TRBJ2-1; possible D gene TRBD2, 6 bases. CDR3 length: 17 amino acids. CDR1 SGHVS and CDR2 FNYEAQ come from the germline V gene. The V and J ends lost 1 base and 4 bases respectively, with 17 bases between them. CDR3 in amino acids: CASSLGVGTASYNEQFF. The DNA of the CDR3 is TGTGCCAGCAGCTTAGGAGTAGGGACTGCCTCTTACAATGAGCAGTTCTTC.

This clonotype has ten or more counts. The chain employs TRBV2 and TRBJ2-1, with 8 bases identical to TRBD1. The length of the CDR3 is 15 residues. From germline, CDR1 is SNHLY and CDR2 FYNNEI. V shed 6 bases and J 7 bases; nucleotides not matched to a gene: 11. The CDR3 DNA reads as TGTGCCAGCAGGGAGGACAGGGAGGTAGTAAATGAGCAGTTCTTC. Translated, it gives CASREDREVVNEQFF.

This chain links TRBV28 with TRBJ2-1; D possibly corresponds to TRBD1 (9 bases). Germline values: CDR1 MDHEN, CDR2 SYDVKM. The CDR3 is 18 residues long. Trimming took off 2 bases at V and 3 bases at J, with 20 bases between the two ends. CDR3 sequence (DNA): TGTGCCAGCAGTTTAGGGTCGGGGGGGGACAGGGTCTACAATGAGCAGTTCTTC. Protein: CASSLGSGGDRVYNEQFF. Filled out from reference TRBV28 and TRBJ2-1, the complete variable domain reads DVKVTQSSRYLVKRTGEKVFLECVQDMDHENMFWYRQDPGLGLRLIYFSYDVKMKEKGDIPEGYSVSREKKERFSLILESASTNQTSMYLCASSLGSGGDRVYNEQFFGPGTRLTVL.

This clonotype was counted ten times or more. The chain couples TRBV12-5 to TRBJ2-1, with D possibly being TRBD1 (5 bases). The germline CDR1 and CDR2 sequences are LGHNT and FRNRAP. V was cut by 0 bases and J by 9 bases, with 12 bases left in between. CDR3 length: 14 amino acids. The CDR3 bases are TGTGCTAGTGGTTTGGTAAGCAGGGTCGGTGAGCAGTTCTTC. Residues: CASGLVSRVGEQFF.

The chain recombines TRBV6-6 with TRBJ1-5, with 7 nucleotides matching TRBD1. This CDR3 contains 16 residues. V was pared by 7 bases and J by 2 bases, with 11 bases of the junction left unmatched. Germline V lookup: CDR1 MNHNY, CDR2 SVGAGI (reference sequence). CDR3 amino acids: CASNRTGEVGNQPQHF. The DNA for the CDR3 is TGTGCCAGCAACAGAACAGGGGAGGTTGGCAATCAGCCCCAGCATTTT.

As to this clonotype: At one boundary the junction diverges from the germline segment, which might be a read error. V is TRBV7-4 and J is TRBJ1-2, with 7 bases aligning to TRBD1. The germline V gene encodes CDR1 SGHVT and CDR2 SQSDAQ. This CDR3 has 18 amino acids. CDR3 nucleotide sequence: TGTGTCAGCAGCTTAGGGGCCCCGGGACAGAGATCTAACTATGGCTACACCTTC. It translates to CVSSLGAPGQRSNYGYTF.

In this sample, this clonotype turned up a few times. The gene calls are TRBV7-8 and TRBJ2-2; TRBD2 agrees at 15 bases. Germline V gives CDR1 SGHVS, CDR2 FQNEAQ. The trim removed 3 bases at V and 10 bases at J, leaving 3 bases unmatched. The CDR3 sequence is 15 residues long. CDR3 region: CASSFGLAGGEELFF. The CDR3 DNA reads TGTGCCAGCAGCTTCGGACTAGCGGGGGGGGAGGAGCTGTTTTTT.

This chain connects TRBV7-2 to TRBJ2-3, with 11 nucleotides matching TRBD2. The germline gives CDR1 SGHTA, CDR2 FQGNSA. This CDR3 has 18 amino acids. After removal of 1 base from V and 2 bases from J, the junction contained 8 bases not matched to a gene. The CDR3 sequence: CASSLVWPSGGPTDTQYF. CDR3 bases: TGTGCCAGCAGCTTAGTCTGGCCTAGCGGGGGGCCCACAGATACGCAGTATTTT. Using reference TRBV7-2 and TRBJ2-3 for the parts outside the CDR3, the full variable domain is GAGVSQSPSNKVTEKGKDVELRCDPISGHTALYWYRQSLGQGLEFLIYFQGNSAPDKSGLPSDRFSAERTGGSVSTLTIQRTQQEDSAVYLCASSLVWPSGGPTDTQYFGPGTRLTVL.

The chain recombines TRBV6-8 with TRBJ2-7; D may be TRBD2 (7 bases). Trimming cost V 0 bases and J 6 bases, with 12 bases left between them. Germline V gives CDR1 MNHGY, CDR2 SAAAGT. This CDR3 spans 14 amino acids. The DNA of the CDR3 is TGTGCCAGCAGTTACTCGGGGGGGCTAGGCGAGCAGTACTTC. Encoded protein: CASSYSGGLGEQYF.

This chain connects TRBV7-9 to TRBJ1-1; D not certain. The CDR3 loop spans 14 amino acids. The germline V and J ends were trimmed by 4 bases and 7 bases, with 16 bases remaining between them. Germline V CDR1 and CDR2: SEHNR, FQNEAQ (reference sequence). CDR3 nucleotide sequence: TGTGCCAGCAGCTCTCCTGACCAAAGGGTTGAAGCTTTCTTT. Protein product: CASSSPDQRVEAFF.

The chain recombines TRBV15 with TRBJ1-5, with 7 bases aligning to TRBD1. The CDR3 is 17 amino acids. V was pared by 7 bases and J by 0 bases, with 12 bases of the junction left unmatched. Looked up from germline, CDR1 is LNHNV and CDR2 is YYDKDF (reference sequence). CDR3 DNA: TGTGCCACCACCGAGCTTAGGACAGGTTATAGCAATCAGCCCCAGCATTTT. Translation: CATTELRTGYSNQPQHF. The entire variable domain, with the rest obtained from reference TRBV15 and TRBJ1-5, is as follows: DAMVIQNPRYQVTQFGKPVTLSCSQTLNHNVMYWYQQKSSQAPKLLFHYYDKDFNNEADTPDNFQSRRPNTSFCFLDIRSPGLGDTAMYLCATTELRTGYSNQPQHFGDGTRLSIL.

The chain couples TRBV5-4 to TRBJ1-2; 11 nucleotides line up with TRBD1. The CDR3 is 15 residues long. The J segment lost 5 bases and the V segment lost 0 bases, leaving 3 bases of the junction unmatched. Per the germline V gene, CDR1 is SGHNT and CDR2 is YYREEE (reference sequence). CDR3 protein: CASSLGTGGGYGYTF. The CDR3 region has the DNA TGTGCCAGCAGCTTGGGGACAGGGGGCGGATATGGCTACACCTTC.

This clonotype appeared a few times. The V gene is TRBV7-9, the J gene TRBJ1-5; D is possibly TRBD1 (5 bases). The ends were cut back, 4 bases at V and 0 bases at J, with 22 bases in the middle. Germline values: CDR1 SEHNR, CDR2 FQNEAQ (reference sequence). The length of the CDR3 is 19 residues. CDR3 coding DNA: TGTGCCAGCAGCTCGCTGAACTCGACAGAGCCTTATAGCAATCAGCCCCAGCATTTT. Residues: CASSSLNSTEPYSNQPQHF.